A selection of T cell receptor beta chains follows, all from one sample in a study of T cells in Graves' hyperthyroidism and ophthalmopathy. One entry per CDR3 protein, called by TCRdb with MiXCR from the multiplex PCR reads. The table has some 350,000 distinct CDR3 sequences, under 20% seen once. Sequenced: blood. All receptors derive from a young woman with Graves' hyperthyroidism. The CDR3 runs from the conserved cysteine through the conserved F or W. The order of the fields is J gene, D gene, V gene, clone size, CDR3 protein, CDR3 DNA. D genes are given only for firm matches. Rows give clone size only sometimes, using once, few, many, or a class for an expanded clone.

TRBJ2-5 - TRBV6-5 - CASSYSDSQETQYF TGTGCCAGCAGTTACTCTGACTCGCAAGAGACCCAGTACTTC
TRBJ2-7 - TRBV7-8 - CASSIRLDSSYEQYF TGTGCCAGCAGCATTCGACTAGACAGCTCCTACGAGCAGTACTTC
TRBJ1-1 - TRBV7-9 many CASSPARVNTEAFF TGTGCCAGCAGCCCGGCGAGGGTGAACACTGAAGCTTTCTTT
TRBJ2-5 - TRBV19 - CASSISDSQETQYF TGTGCCAGTAGTATTTCTGATAGCCAAGAGACCCAGTACTTC
TRBJ1-1 - TRBV20-1 many CSARDLGGTEAFF TGCAGTGCTAGAGATTTGGGCGGCACTGAAGCTTTCTTT
TRBJ1-2 TRBD1 TRBV28 many CASSWGQGGYTF TGTGCCAGCAGTTGGGGACAGGGGGGCTACACCTTC
TRBJ2-7 - TRBV6-5 - CASSSRGLYEEQYF TGTGCCAGCAGTTCGAGAGGCTTGTATGAAGAGCAGTACTTC
TRBJ1-1 - TRBV20-1 many CSARGEGRDTEAFF TGCAGTGCTAGAGGAGAAGGGCGCGACACTGAAGCTTTCTTT
TRBJ2-7 TRBD1 TRBV19 many CASSTGQGFIRVYF TGTGCCAGTAGTACGGGACAGGGCTTCATAAGGGTGTACTTC
TRBJ2-7 TRBD1 TRBV6-1 many CASSERIQGSYEQYF TGTGCCAGCAGTGAAAGGATACAGGGGTCCTACGAGCAGTACTTC
TRBJ2-5 - TRBV11-2 many CASSTKQGEETQYF TGTGCCAGCAGCACTAAACAGGGAGAAGAGACCCAGTACTTC
TRBJ1-5 - TRBV19 many CATRSQGSNQPQHF TGTGCCACTCGTTCACAGGGTAGCAATCAGCCCCAGCATTTT
TRBJ1-1 - TRBV19 few CASGALGNTEAFF TGTGCCAGCGGGGCTCTTGGGAACACTGAAGCTTTCTTT
TRBJ1-1 - TRBV11-2 many CASSWGGGSEAFF TGTGCCAGCAGTTGGGGCGGGGGCTCTGAAGCTTTCTTT
TRBJ2-7 TRBD2 TRBV9 many CASSLRDYSREQYF TGTGCCAGCAGCCTCCGGGACTATTCTCGCGAGCAGTACTTC
TRBJ2-7 - TRBV20-1 few CSARRQASPYEQYF TGCAGTGCTCGCAGACAGGCTTCTCCCTACGAGCAGTACTTC
TRBJ2-5 TRBD2 TRBV7-7 many CASCGSPRETQYF TGTGCTAGCTGCGGGAGCCCTCGGGAGACCCAGTACTTC
TRBJ1-1 TRBD1 TRBV20-1 many CSAIGQGNFGTEAFF TGCAGTGCTATCGGACAGGGGAATTTTGGGACTGAAGCTTTCTTT
TRBJ1-1 - TRBV20-1 many CSAVGFSQNHDEAFF TGCAGTGCGGTGGGATTCTCCCAAAACCACGATGAAGCTTTCTTT
TRBJ1-1 - TRBV5-1 many CASSTLTGTNTEAFF TGCGCCAGCAGCACATTAACCGGGACGAACACTGAAGCTTTCTTT
TRBJ2-5 TRBD1 TRBV24-1 many CATSNDRGLEETQYF TGTGCCACCAGTAACGACAGGGGTTTGGAGGAGACCCAGTACTTC
TRBJ2-5 - TRBV15 many CATSRDVGNQETQYF TGTGCCACCAGCAGAGATGTGGGGAACCAAGAGACCCAGTACTTC
TRBJ2-7 - TRBV10-2 many CASMGGVQLEQYF TGCGCCAGCATGGGCGGGGTCCAACTCGAGCAGTACTTC
TRBJ1-5 - TRBV30 many CAASRDSNQPQHF TGTGCCGCTTCCAGGGATAGCAATCAGCCCCAGCATTTT
TRBJ2-7 TRBD1 TRBV12-3/TRBV12-4 many CASRRQGEHEQYF TGTGCCAGCAGGAGACAGGGGGAACACGAGCAGTACTTC
TRBJ1-1 TRBD1 TRBV20-1 many CSAAKGGWNTEAFF TGCAGTGCGGCCAAAGGGGGCTGGAACACTGAAGCTTTCTTT
TRBJ1-1 - TRBV6-5 many CASSLTGTATEAFF TGTGCCAGCAGTTTAACCGGGACGGCAACTGAAGCTTTCTTT
TRBJ2-5 - TRBV6-1 many CASQDNALQETQYF TGTGCCAGCCAAGACAACGCCCTACAAGAGACCCAGTACTTC
TRBJ2-7 - TRBV6-5 many CASSYSVEQYF TGTGCCAGCAGTTACTCGGTTGAGCAGTACTTC
TRBJ1-3 - TRBV4-1 many CASRPDGNSGNTIYF TGCGCCAGCAGGCCTGACGGGAACTCTGGAAACACCATATATTTT
TRBJ2-7 - TRBV12-3/TRBV12-4 many CASSAWDRSYEQYF TGTGCCAGCAGTGCATGGGACCGATCCTACGAGCAGTACTTC
TRBJ2-5 - TRBV15 many CATSPTKGGKETQYF TGTGCCACCAGTCCTACGAAAGGAGGGAAGGAGACCCAGTACTTC
TRBJ2-5 TRBD2 TRBV7-8 many CASSLVAGGGETQYF TGTGCCAGCAGCTTAGTAGCGGGGGGTGGAGAGACCCAGTACTTC
TRBJ2-7 TRBD2 TRBV29-1 - CSVAVAGGMYEQYF TGCAGCGTTGCGGTAGCGGGGGGGATGTACGAGCAGTACTTC
TRBJ1-1 - TRBV27 many CASSLKGSGRAFF TGTGCCAGCAGTTTAAAGGGGTCCGGAAGGGCTTTCTTT
TRBJ2-4 - TRBV5-1 many CASSLSPDSAKNIQYF TGCGCCAGCAGCTTGTCCCCGGATTCGGCCAAAAACATTCAGTACTTC
TRBJ1-2 - TRBV12-3/TRBV12-4 many CASRPGTTYGYTF TGTGCCAGCAGGCCCGGGACTACTTATGGCTACACCTTC
TRBJ2-5 - TRBV9 - CASSPAGGSETQYF TGTGCCAGCAGCCCGGCGGGCGGTTCAGAGACCCAGTACTTC
TRBJ2-5 - TRBV6-5 - CASSYWTSPQETQYF TGTGCCAGCAGTTACTGGACTTCACCTCAAGAGACCCAGTACTTC
TRBJ2-2 TRBD2 TRBV6-5 many CASSYLAGGGTGELFF TGTGCCAGCAGTTATCTAGCGGGGGGAGGGACCGGGGAGCTGTTTTTT
TRBJ1-2 TRBD1 TRBV27 many CASSLRGGNKHGYTF TGTGCCAGCAGTTTACGAGGGGGCAATAAACATGGCTACACCTTC
TRBJ2-7 TRBD1 TRBV7-3 many CASSSDRENDF TGTGCCAGCAGCTCGGACAGGGAAAACGACTTC
TRBJ2-7 - TRBV28 many CASLRTGGSSYEQYF TGTGCCAGCCTGCGGACGGGGGGCAGCTCCTACGAGCAGTACTTC
TRBJ1-2 - TRBV29-1 many CSVAGSYGYTF TGCAGCGTCGCCGGGTCCTATGGCTACACCTTC
TRBJ1-1 - TRBV20-1 many CSLGRGAHEAFF TGCAGTCTAGGGCGGGGGGCGCATGAAGCTTTCTTT
TRBJ1-5 - TRBV11-2 many CASSLGTKSLNQPQHF TGTGCCAGCAGCCTGGGGACAAAGTCTCTAAATCAGCCCCAGCATTTT
TRBJ1-2 - TRBV4-1 many CASSQGPAVGAGYTF TGCGCCAGCAGCCAAGGTCCGGCAGTGGGAGCTGGCTACACCTTC
TRBJ2-7 TRBD1 TRBV6-2/TRBV6-3 many CASSSYQGAFSYEQYF TGTGCCAGCAGCTCTTACCAGGGGGCATTTTCCTACGAGCAGTACTTC
TRBJ1-2 - TRBV7-6 many CASSLVPTDYGYTF TGTGCCAGCAGCTTAGTCCCCACAGACTATGGCTACACCTTC
TRBJ1-2 - TRBV30 - CAWRAVNYGYTF TGTGCCTGGAGGGCAGTTAACTATGGCTACACCTTC